Presented here are 18 T cell receptor beta chains from one specimen sequenced in a study of blood T cell repertoires in COVID-19. Using immunoSEQ multiplex PCR, the repertoire was profiled, and TCRdb retains in-frame clones only, with some absent. There are about 100,000 clones in the sample; about 80% occur only once, and approximately 4% lies in the top ten. The specimen sequenced was peripheral blood. Receptors originate from a woman aged 70 to 79 with acute or convalescent COVID-19.

The gene calls are TRBV19 and TRBJ2-2; a possible D gene is TRBD2 (5 bases). In germline, CDR1 is LNHDA, CDR2 SQIVND (reference sequence). The V end lost 5 bases, the J end lost 1 base, and 14 bases lay between the germline ends. CDR3 length equals 16 residues. CDR3 in amino acids: CASSFQRTWNTGELFF. In DNA form, the CDR3 reads TGTGCCAGTAGTTTTCAGCGGACCTGGAACACCGGGGAGCTGTTTTTT.

V and J are TRBV4-1 and TRBJ2-1; a weak D match, TRBD2 (6 bases). CDR3 length: 15 residues. The V end was cut by 2 bases, the J end by 4 bases, with 12 bases between. CDR1 is MGHRA, CDR2 YSYEKL, per germline. The DNA of the CDR3 is TGCGCCAGCAGCCAAAGGGGACTTGCTTACAATGAGCAGTTCTTC. Translating it yields CASSQRGLAYNEQFF.

The gene calls are TRBV11-2 and TRBJ2-1; tentative D call: TRBD1 (6 bases). CDR1 is SGHAT, CDR2 FQNNGV, per germline. The CDR3 spans 17 residues. The ends were cut back, 1 base at V and 6 bases at J, with 19 bases in the middle. The CDR3 is CASSLGTPRGWFNEQFF. In DNA form, the CDR3 reads TGTGCCAGCAGCTTAGGTACGCCCAGGGGCTGGTTCAATGAGCAGTTCTTC.

This clone came up a few times. The chain employs TRBV5-5 and TRBJ2-3, with D possibly being TRBD2 (5 bases). V was cut by 6 bases and J by 5 bases, with 19 bases left in between. CDR1 and CDR2 from the germline V gene are SGHKS and YYEKEE (reference sequence). This CDR3 comprises 15 residues. The CDR3 coding sequence is TGTGCCAGCATACCGGGATTTAGCCCGAGAGATACGCAGTATTTT. Its protein product is CASIPGFSPRDTQYF.

This clone was detected a few times. The CDR3 DNA is TGTGCCAGCAGCCAAGACTTAGCGGGAGGGAGGGGCAATGAGCAGTTCTTC. Translating gives CASSQDLAGGRGNEQFF. This chain uses TRBV4-2 with TRBJ2-1; 11 nucleotides match TRBD2. With 0 bases clipped from V and 6 bases from J, the junction kept 7 bases outside the gene matches. Germline V gives CDR1 LGHNA, CDR2 YNFKEQ. The CDR3 has 17 residues.

The V call is TRBV6-5, the J call TRBJ1-1; D may be TRBD1 (5 bases). The CDR3 runs 13 residues. V dropped 5 bases and J dropped 4 bases, with 11 bases sitting between them. Looked up from germline, CDR1 is MNHEY and CDR2 is SVGAGI. CDR3 bases: TGTGCCAGCAGTAGGGGTTCCTCCACTGAAGCTTTCTTT. Protein sequence: CASSRGSSTEAFF.

The rearrangement uses TRBV28 and TRBJ1-1; D gene unclear. The ends were cut back, 2 bases at V and 1 base at J, with 8 bases in the middle. The CDR3 runs 14 residues. Per the germline V gene, CDR1 is MDHEN and CDR2 is SYDVKM. CDR3 loop: CASSLVSENTEAFF. CDR3 DNA: TGTGCCAGCAGTTTAGTTTCAGAGAACACTGAAGCTTTCTTT.

The rearrangement links TRBV5-1 to TRBJ2-2; D is possibly TRBD1 (5 bases). Trimming left V 2 bases short and J 5 bases short, with 13 bases between. Germline V CDR1 and CDR2: SGHRS, YFSETQ. This CDR3 has 15 amino acids. The CDR3 bases are TGCGCCAGCAGCTTTTCGGCAGGGCTTACCGGGGAGCTGTTTTTT. Amino acids: CASSFSAGLTGELFF. Based on the CDR3 plus reference TRBV5-1 and TRBJ2-2, the full variable domain is KAGVTQTPRYLIKTRGQQVTLSCSPISGHRSVSWYQQTPGQGLQFLFEYFSETQRNKGNFPGRFSGRQFSNSRSEMNVSTLELGDSALYLCASSFSAGLTGELFFGEGSRLTVL.

J is TRBJ2-2 and V is TRBV19, with 10 bases that match TRBD2. V was clipped by 6 bases and J by 3 bases; unmatched bases: 4. This CDR3 has 15 amino acids. Germline V lookup: CDR1 LNHDA, CDR2 SQIVND (reference sequence). The CDR3 coding sequence is TGTGCCAGTAGAATTCTAGCGGGGGACACCGGGGAGCTGTTTTTT. It translates to CASRILAGDTGELFF.

This clone was seen just once. The chain links TRBV7-8 to TRBJ2-2; 9 positions agree with TRBD1. The CDR3 runs to 16 residues. CDR1 is SGHVS and CDR2 is FQNEAQ in the germline V gene. V shed 5 bases and J 5 bases; nucleotides not matched to a gene: 9. CDR3 amino acids: CASSQGTGKRTGELFF. CDR3 coding DNA: TGTGCCAGCAGCCAAGGGACAGGGAAGAGGACCGGGGAGCTGTTTTTT.

The chain links TRBV18 to TRBJ1-4, with D possibly matching TRBD1 (6 bases). CDR3 size: 16 residues. Trimming stripped 4 bases from V and 5 bases from J, with 17 bases between. CDR1 KGHSH and CDR2 LQKENI come from the germline V gene. This chain's CDR3 is CASSLNRGGLNEKLFF. The CDR3, as DNA: TGTGCCAGCTCACTTAACCGGGGGGGCCTGAATGAAAAACTGTTTTTT.

The chain is built from TRBV6-2 or TRBV6-3 and TRBJ1-2; no clear D gene. CDR1 MNHEY and CDR2 SVGEGT come from the germline V gene. This CDR3 has 13 residues. Trimming took 6 bases from V and 4 from J, leaving 12 bases between them. The CDR3 nucleotides read TGTGCCAGCAGCCCCCGCGAGTCCTATGGCTACACCTTC. Its protein is CASSPRESYGYTF.

The chain recombines TRBV9 with TRBJ2-2, with D tentatively TRBD2 (5 bases). Germline CDR1 and CDR2: SGDLS and YYNGEE. Trimming took 0 bases from V and 6 from J, leaving 9 bases between them. The CDR3 is 14 residues long. DNA of the CDR3: TGTGCCAGCAGCGTAGAATTGAGGGCCGGGGAGCTGTTTTTT. It yields the protein CASSVELRAGELFF.

This chain connects TRBV5-1 to TRBJ2-5, with 12 bases that match TRBD2. CDR1 and CDR2 from the germline V gene are SGHRS and YFSETQ. This CDR3 contains 16 residues. V shed 4 bases and J 1 base; nucleotides not matched to a gene: 5. The CDR3 here is CASSKLAGGLQETQYF. The CDR3 nucleotides read TGCGCCAGCAGCAAACTAGCGGGGGGACTCCAAGAGACCCAGTACTTC. The whole variable domain, remainder taken from reference TRBV5-1 and TRBJ2-5, is KAGVTQTPRYLIKTRGQQVTLSCSPISGHRSVSWYQQTPGQGLQFLFEYFSETQRNKGNFPGRFSGRQFSNSRSEMNVSTLELGDSALYLCASSKLAGGLQETQYFGPGTRLLVL.

CDR3 DNA: TGTGCCAGCAGTCCCCCCTCGGGGGGGGATCAGCCCCAGCATTTT. Its translation: CASSPPSGGDQPQHF. The gene calls are TRBV28 and TRBJ1-5, with a tentative D call TRBD1 (5 bases). Looked up from germline, CDR1 is MDHEN and CDR2 is SYDVKM. The CDR3 is 15 amino acids. The V and J ends lost 5 bases and 5 bases respectively, with 16 bases between them.

The rearrangement uses TRBV2 and TRBJ2-3; no firm D call. CDR1 is SNHLY and CDR2 is FYNNEI in the germline V gene. The V gene lost 3 bases and the J gene lost 0 bases, with 4 bases spanning the gap. The length of the CDR3 is 13 residues. The CDR3: CASSDTSTDTQYF. The DNA for the CDR3 is TGTGCCAGCAGTGACACTAGCACAGATACGCAGTATTTT. The whole variable domain, remainder taken from reference TRBV2 and TRBJ2-3, is EPEVTQTPSHQVTQMGQEVILRCVPISNHLYFYWYRQILGQKVEFLVSFYNNEISEKSEIFDDQFSVERPDGSNFTLKIRSTKLEDSAMYFCASSDTSTDTQYFGPGTRLTVL.

This clone was counted a few times. This rearrangement joins TRBV11-1 to TRBJ2-7; D is possibly TRBD2 (5 bases). The germline V and J ends were trimmed by 3 bases and 6 bases, with 9 bases remaining between them. Looked up from germline, CDR1 is SGHAT and CDR2 is FQDESV (reference sequence). The CDR3 is 12 residues long. The CDR3 is CASSFGGSEQYF. CDR3 DNA: TGTGCCAGCAGCTTTGGAGGCAGCGAGCAGTACTTC.

In nucleotides, the CDR3 is TGTGCCAGCAGCCCCCAGGGCCTACTACTGAACACTGAAGCTTTCTTT. It translates to CASSPQGLLLNTEAFF. The V and J genes are TRBV14 and TRBJ1-1; possibly TRBD1 for D (5 bases). The CDR3 sequence is 16 residues long. Germline values: CDR1 SGHDN, CDR2 FVKESK. The V gene lost 4 bases and the J gene lost 0 bases, with 15 bases spanning the gap.